The rows below give T cell receptor beta chains drawn from one sample of a study of blood T cell repertoires in COVID-19. Here immunoSEQ multiplex PCR was the method, and the copy in TCRdb shows in-frame clones only, minus some. The sample has over 250,000 clones, around 87% seen once. Sample: PBMCs or T cells enriched from blood (not recorded which). Source of these receptors: a woman aged 25 to 39 who had recovered from COVID-19. Both conserved end residues are part of each CDR3. A D gene is named only where the DNA matches it firmly. Expanded clones are given a class, and other clones once, few, many or no size at all.

j_gene	abundance	d_gene	v_gene	CDR3nt	CDR3aa
TRBJ1-6	once	.	TRBV4-3	TGCGCCAGCAGCCAAGAAACAGGGCGACCTCAAAATTCACCCCTCCACTTT	CASSQETGRPQNSPLHF
TRBJ2-7	.	TRBD1	TRBV15	TGTGCCACCAGCAGAAACAGGGGCGACGAGCAGTACTTC	CATSRNRGDEQYF
TRBJ2-1	.	.	TRBV25-1	TGTGCCAGCAGAGGGGAGGTCTACAATGAGCAGTTCTTC	CASRGEVYNEQFF
TRBJ1-1	.	TRBD1	TRBV19	TGTGCCAGTAGTATTCCCAGGACAGGAGCGAACACTGAAGCTTTCTTT	CASSIPRTGANTEAFF
TRBJ2-1	once	TRBD2	TRBV7-9	TGTGCCAGCGGCTCGCTAGCGGGGGCTTACAATGAGCAGTTCTTC	CASGSLAGAYNEQFF
TRBJ2-3	.	.	TRBV5-1	TGCGCCAGCAGCCACACCAAGATTTGGGGGGAGGGCACAGATACGCAGTATTTT	CASSHTKIWGEGTDTQYF
TRBJ2-3	.	TRBD2	TRBV9	TGTGCCAGCAGCGTAGACGGGGGGGCCGGAGATACGCAGTATTTT	CASSVDGGAGDTQYF
TRBJ1-1	.	.	TRBV6-5	TGTGCCAGCAGTTACACGGGGGGAACTGAAGCTTTCTTT	CASSYTGGTEAFF
TRBJ2-5	once	.	TRBV30	TGTGCCTGGAGCGGCTACAGGGAAGAGACCCAGTACTTC	CAWSGYREETQYF
TRBJ2-3	.	.	TRBV7-9	TGTGCCAGCAGCTACCGACAGTTATACACAGATACGCAGTATTTT	CASSYRQLYTDTQYF
TRBJ1-3	.	TRBD1	TRBV5-6	TGTGCCAGCAGCTCCCTTCACGCTAACCTACAGGGGAAGGGAAACACCATATATTTT	CASSSLHANLQGKGNTIYF
TRBJ2-2	once	TRBD1	TRBV9	TGTGCCAGCAGCGCCCACCAGGGGGCTGGCGGGGAGCTGTTTTTT	CASSAHQGAGGELFF
TRBJ2-3	.	TRBD1	TRBV29-1	TGCAGCGGAGACAGGGGCACAGATACGCAGTATTTT	CSGDRGTDTQYF
TRBJ2-1	.	TRBD1	TRBV11-1	TGTGCCAGCAGCCTCGGGGACAGGGGCTATGAGCAGTTCTTC	CASSLGDRGYEQFF
TRBJ2-1	once	.	TRBV29-1	TGCAGCGACGTGACAACCGGGACACCAATCTACAATGAGCAGTTCTTC	CSDVTTGTPIYNEQFF
TRBJ1-4	.	.	TRBV27	TGTGCCAGCAGTCCGGGACTTACTAATGAAAAACTGTTTTTT	CASSPGLTNEKLFF
TRBJ2-5	.	TRBD2	TRBV3-1/TRBV3-2	TGTGCCAGCAGCGGGGGGGAGTGGGAGACCCAGTACTTC	CASSGGEWETQYF